This paragraph covers one T cell receptor (beta chain) sequence. V lost 1 base and J lost 1; bases outside the gene matches: 5. CDR3 size: 16 residues. The germline V gene encodes CDR1 SGHRS and CDR2 YFSETQ. This table comes from immunoSEQ multiplex PCR, and its TCRdb copy is limited to in-frame clones, with some not included. This table holds fewer than 200,000 clones, less than 85% found once. The data were taken from a study of blood T cell repertoires in COVID-19. The wider study: Both acute and convalescent COVID-19 samples were obtained from the United States, Italy and Spain. PBMCs, B-cell-depleted T cells, or T cells were the source of the cDNA or gDNA that made up the material.

This TCR derives from a woman aged 80 or over with acute or convalescent COVID-19. Sequenced: peripheral blood. The genes are TRBV5-1 and TRBJ2-3; the match to TRBD2 covers 8 bases. The CDR3 bases are TGCGCCAGCAGCTTGCAGGCGGGGGGCCGCACAGATACGCAGTATTTT. Its translation is CASSLQAGGRTDTQYF.